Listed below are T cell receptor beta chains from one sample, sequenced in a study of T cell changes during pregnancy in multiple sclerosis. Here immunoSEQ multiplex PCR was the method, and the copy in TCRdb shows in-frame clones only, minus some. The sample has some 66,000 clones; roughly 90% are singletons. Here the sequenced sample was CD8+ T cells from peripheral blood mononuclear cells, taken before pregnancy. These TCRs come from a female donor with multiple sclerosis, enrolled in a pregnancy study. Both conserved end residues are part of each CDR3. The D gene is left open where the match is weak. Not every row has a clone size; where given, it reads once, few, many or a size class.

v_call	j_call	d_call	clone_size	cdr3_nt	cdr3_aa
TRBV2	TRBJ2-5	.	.	TGTGCCAGCAGCTCCCCGGGACATCAAGAGACCCAGTACTTC	CASSSPGHQETQYF
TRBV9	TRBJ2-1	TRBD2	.	TGTGCCAGCAGCGTAGATAGCGGGGGACTATACAATGAGCAGTTCTTC	CASSVDSGGLYNEQFF
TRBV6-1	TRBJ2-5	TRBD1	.	TGTGCCAGCAGTGACGGTGAACAGGGGCCAGAGACCCAGTACTTC	CASSDGEQGPETQYF
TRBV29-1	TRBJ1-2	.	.	TGCAGCGTTGGAGAGGAGGAGAATGTTGGAGGCTACACCTTC	CSVGEEENVGGYTF
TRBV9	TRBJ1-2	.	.	TGTGCCAGCAGCGTCGGGGGGGAGCTGAGTGGCTACACCTTC	CASSVGGELSGYTF
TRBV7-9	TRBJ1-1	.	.	TGTGCCAGCCCAGCCGGGGAGGGCACTGAAGCTTTCTTT	CASPAGEGTEAFF
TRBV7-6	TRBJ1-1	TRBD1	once	TGTGCCAGCAGGGGGACAGGGGGGACGAACACTGAAGCTTTCTTT	CASRGTGGTNTEAFF
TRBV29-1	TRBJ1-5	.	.	TGCAGCGTTGTAACCTCGGGCGGGAGCAATCAGCCCCAGCATTTT	CSVVTSGGSNQPQHF
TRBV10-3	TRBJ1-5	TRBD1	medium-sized	TGTGCCTCCGGGACAGCGGATAGCAATCAGCCCCAGCATTTT	CASGTADSNQPQHF
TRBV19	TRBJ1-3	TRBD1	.	TGTGCCAGTAGTAAGGACAGGGAAGGTCTTGGAAACACCATATATTTT	CASSKDREGLGNTIYF
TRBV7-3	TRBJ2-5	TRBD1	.	TGTGCCAGCAGCTCTCTGGCAGGGGGAGAGACCCAGTACTTC	CASSSLAGGETQYF
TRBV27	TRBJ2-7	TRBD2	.	TGTGCCAGCAGTTTATGGGGGGGTAGCTCCTACGAGCAGTACTTC	CASSLWGGSSYEQYF
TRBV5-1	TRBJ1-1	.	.	TGCGCCAGCAGCTTGGGGGAGGGCACTGAAGCTTTCTTT	CASSLGEGTEAFF
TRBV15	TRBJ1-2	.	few	TGTGCCACCAGCAGAGATGAGGTGGGGCAGGGCGGTAGGGGCTACACCTTC	CATSRDEVGQGGRGYTF
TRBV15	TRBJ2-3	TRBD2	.	TGTGCCACCAGCAAAGGTGAGGGACTACAAAGCACAGATACGCAGTATTTT	CATSKGEGLQSTDTQYF
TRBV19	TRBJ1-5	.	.	TGTGCCAGTACCATATGGGCAGAGGGATACCAGCCCCAGCATTTT	CASTIWAEGYQPQHF
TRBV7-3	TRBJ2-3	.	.	TGTGCCAGCAGCTTACTTCGGGGAAGCACAGATACGCAGTATTTT	CASSLLRGSTDTQYF
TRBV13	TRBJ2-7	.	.	TGTGCCAGCAGCCCCGAGGTTGGGGAGCAGTACTTC	CASSPEVGEQYF
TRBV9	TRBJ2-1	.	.	TGTGCCAGCAGCGTATTGACTAGCTCCTACAATGAGCAGTTCTTC	CASSVLTSSYNEQFF
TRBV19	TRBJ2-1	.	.	TGTGCCAGTAGTAATTCAGGTTCGTACAATGAGCAGTTCTTC	CASSNSGSYNEQFF
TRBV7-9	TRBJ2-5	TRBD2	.	TGTGCCAGCGTACCGGGACTAGCGGGGGGGCGAGGGGAGACCCAGTACTTC	CASVPGLAGGRGETQYF
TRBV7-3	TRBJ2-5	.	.	TGTGCCAGCAGCCCACACGGGGGGCTTCAAGAGACCCAGTACTTC	CASSPHGGLQETQYF
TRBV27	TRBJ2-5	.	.	TGTGCCAGCAACCATCACCCGGGATCCCAAGAGACCCAGTACTTC	CASNHHPGSQETQYF
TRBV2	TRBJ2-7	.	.	TGTGCCAGCAGTGAGGGCGGGACCTACGAGCAGTACTTC	CASSEGGTYEQYF
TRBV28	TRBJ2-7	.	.	TGTGCCAGCAGTTTCGGCAGGGGAAGCTACGAGCAGTACTTC	CASSFGRGSYEQYF
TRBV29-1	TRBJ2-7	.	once	TGCAGCGTTGAAGTCAGGGCGTACGAGCAGTACTTC	CSVEVRAYEQYF
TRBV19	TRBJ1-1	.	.	TGTGCCAGTAGTACCCACGGACAAACGAACACTGAAGCTTTCTTT	CASSTHGQTNTEAFF
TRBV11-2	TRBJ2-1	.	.	TGTGCTGAGGGGGGGATGAAGGTTGAGCAGTTCTTC	CAEGGMKVEQFF
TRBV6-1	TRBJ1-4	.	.	TGTGCCAGCAACGCGGCGGGTGAAAAACTGTTTTTT	CASNAAGEKLFF
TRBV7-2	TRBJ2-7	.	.	TGTGCCAGCAGCTTAGGAGTCGGCAGGGGTGTTTACGAGCAGTACTTC	CASSLGVGRGVYEQYF
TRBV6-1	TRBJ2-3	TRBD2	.	TGTGCCAGCAGTGTGCTAACGCGGGGGTTCACAGATACGCAGTATTTT	CASSVLTRGFTDTQYF
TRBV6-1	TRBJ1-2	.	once	TGTGCCAGCAGTGAAGGCGGAGGAAGTCGCTACACCTTC	CASSEGGGSRYTF
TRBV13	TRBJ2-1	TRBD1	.	TGTGCCAGCAGCTTCACCGGGACAGGGGGCGTTTACAATGAGCAGTTCTTC	CASSFTGTGGVYNEQFF
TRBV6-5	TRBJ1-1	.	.	TGTGCCAGCAGATGGGGGGACACTGAAGCTTTCTTT	CASRWGDTEAFF
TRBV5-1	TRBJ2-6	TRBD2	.	TGCGCCAGCAGCTTGGGAAGCGGGGGGTATACCTCTGGGGCCAACGTCCTGACTTTC	CASSLGSGGYTSGANVLTF
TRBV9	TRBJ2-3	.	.	TGTGCCAGCAGCGCGGACTTTTCTAGCACAGATACGCAGTATTTT	CASSADFSSTDTQYF
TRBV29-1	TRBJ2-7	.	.	TGCAGCGGACGGGGTTGGGGCGAGCAGTACTTC	CSGRGWGEQYF
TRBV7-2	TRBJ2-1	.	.	TGTGCCAGCAGCTCTGGTCTGGGACTGACGATCTATGAGCAGTTCTTC	CASSSGLGLTIYEQFF
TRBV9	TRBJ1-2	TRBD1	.	TGTGCCAGCAGCGTACTGGACAGGGAGGGCTACACCTTC	CASSVLDREGYTF
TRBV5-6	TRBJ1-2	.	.	TGTGCCAGCAGCCCGGGACAAACTAACTATGGCTACACCTTC	CASSPGQTNYGYTF
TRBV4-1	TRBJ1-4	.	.	TGCGCCAGCAGCCAAGTTCGGGGATCTAATGAAAAACTGTTTTTT	CASSQVRGSNEKLFF
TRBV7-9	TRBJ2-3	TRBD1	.	TGTGCCAGCAGCTTAGCTAAGGACAGGGGCTGGACAGATACGCAGTATTTT	CASSLAKDRGWTDTQYF
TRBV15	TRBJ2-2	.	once	TGTGCCACCAGCAGAGATTTAGCCGGGGAGCTGTTTTTT	CATSRDLAGELFF
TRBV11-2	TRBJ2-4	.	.	TGTGCCAGCAGCTTCGAGCCCGGGAACATTCAGTACTTC	CASSFEPGNIQYF
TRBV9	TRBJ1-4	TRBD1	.	TGTGCCAGCAGCTCCGGGACAGGGATTGTCGAAAAACTGTTTTTT	CASSSGTGIVEKLFF
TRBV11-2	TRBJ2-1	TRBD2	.	TGTGCCAGCAGCCGCATATTTGCGGGGGGGGCTAATGAGCAGTTCTTC	CASSRIFAGGANEQFF
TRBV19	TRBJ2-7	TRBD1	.	TGTGCCAGTAGTATAAAACAGGGGGCCTACGAGCAGTACTTC	CASSIKQGAYEQYF